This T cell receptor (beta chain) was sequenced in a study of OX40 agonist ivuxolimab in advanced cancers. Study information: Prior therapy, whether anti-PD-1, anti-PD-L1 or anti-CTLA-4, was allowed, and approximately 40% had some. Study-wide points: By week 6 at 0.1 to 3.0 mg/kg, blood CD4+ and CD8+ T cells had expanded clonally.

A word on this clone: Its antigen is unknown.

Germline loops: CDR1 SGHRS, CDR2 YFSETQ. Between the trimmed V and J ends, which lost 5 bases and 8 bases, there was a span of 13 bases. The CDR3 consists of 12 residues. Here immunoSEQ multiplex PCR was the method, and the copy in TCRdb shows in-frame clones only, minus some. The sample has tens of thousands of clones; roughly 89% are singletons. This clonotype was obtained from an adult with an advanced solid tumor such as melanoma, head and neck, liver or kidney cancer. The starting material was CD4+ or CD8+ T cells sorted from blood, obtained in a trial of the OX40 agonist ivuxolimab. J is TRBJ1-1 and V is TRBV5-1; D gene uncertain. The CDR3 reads CASRVQGEEAFF. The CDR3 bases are TGCGCCAGCAGAGTTCAAGGAGAGGAAGCTTTCTTT.